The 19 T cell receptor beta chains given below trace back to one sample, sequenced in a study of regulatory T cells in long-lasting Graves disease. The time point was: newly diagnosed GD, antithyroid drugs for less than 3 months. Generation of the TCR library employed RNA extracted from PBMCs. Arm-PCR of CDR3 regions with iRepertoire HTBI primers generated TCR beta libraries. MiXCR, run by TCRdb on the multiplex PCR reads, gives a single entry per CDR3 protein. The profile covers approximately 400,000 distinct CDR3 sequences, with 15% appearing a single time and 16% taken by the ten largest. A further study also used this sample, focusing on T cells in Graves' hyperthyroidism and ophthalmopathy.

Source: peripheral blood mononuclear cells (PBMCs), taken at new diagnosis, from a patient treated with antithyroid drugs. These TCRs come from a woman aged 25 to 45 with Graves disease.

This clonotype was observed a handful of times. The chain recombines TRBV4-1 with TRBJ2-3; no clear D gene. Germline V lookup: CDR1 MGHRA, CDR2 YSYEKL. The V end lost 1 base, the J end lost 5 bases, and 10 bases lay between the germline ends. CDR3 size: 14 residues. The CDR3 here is CASSQGRHEDTQYF. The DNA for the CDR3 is TGCGCCAGCAGCCAAGGAAGGCACGAAGATACGCAGTATTTT.

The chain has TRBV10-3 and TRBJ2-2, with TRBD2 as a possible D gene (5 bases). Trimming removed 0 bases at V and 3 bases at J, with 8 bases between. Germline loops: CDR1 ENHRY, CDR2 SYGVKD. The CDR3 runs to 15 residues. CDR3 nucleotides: TGTGCCATCAGTGAGTCGAGAGGGTACACCGGGGAGCTGTTTTTT. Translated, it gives CAISESRGYTGELFF.

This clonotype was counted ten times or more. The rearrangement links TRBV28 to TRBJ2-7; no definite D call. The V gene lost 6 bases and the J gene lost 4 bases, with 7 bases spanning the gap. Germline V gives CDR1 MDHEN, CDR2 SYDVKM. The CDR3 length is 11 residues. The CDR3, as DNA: TGTGCCAGCAGCTTAATTTACGAGCAGTACTTC. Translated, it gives CASSLIYEQYF.

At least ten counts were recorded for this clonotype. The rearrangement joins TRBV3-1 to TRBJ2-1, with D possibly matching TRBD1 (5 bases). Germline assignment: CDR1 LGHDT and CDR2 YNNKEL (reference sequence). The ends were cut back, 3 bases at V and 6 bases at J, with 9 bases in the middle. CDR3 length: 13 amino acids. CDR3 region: CASSQAGINEQFF. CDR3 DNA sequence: TGTGCCAGCAGCCAGGCAGGGATCAATGAGCAGTTCTTC.

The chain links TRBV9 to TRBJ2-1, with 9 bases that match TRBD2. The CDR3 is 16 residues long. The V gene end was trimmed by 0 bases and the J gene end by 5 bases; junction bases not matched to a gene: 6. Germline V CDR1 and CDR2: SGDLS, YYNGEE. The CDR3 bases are TGTGCCAGCAGCGTAGAAGGGACTAGCAGACACAATGAGCAGTTCTTC. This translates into CASSVEGTSRHNEQFF.

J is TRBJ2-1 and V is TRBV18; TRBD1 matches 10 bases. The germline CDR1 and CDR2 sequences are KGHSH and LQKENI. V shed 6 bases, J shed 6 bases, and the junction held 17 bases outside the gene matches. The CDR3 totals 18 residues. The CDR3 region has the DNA TGTGCCAGCTCTCAAAGAGACGCCGGGACAGGGGTGGGCAATGAGCAGTTCTTC. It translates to CASSQRDAGTGVGNEQFF.

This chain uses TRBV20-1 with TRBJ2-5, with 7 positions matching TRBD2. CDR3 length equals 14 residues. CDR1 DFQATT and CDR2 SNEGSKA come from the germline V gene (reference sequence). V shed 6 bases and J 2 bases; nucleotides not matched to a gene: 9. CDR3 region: CSAQGGAEQETQYF. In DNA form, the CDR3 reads TGCAGTGCCCAGGGAGGGGCGGAACAAGAGACCCAGTACTTC.

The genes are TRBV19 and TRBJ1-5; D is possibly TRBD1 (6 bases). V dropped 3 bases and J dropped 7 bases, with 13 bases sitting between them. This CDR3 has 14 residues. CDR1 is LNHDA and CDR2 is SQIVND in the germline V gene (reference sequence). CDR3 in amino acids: CASSIGRGGQPQHF. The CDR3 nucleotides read TGTGCCAGTAGTATCGGCAGGGGAGGCCAGCCCCAGCATTTT.

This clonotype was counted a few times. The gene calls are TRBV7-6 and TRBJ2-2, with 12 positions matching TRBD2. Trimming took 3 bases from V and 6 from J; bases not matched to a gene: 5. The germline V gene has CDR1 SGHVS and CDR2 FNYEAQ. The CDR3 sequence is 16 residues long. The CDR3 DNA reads TGTGCCAGCAGCTTGCCAGGACTAGCGGGGCCCGGGGAGCTGTTTTTT. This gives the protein CASSLPGLAGPGELFF.

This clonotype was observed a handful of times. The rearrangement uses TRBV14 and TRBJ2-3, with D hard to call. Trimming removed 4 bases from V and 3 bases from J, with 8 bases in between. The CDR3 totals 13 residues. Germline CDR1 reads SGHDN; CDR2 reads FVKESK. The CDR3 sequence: CASSPYRTDTQYF. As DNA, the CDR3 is TGTGCCAGCAGCCCCTATCGAACAGATACGCAGTATTTT.

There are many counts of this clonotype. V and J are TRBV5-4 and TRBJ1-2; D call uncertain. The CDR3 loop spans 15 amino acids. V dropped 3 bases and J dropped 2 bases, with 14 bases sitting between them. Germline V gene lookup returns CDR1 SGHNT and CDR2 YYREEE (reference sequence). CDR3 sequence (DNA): TGTGCCAGCAGCTCGATGAGAGGTTCAAACTATGGCTACACCTTC. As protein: CASSSMRGSNYGYTF.

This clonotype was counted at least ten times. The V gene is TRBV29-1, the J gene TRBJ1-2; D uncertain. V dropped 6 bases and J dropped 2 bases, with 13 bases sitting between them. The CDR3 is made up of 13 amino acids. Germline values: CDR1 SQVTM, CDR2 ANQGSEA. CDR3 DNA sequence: TGCAGCGTGGTCCGACACGCCAACTATGGCTACACCTTC. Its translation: CSVVRHANYGYTF.

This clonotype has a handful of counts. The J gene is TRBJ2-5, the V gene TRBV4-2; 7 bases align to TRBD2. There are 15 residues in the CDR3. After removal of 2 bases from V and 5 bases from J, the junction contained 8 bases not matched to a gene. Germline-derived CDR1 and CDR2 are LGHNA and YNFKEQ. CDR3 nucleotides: TGTGCCAGCAGCCAACAACGACTAGCTATGGAGACCCAGTACTTC. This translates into CASSQQRLAMETQYF.

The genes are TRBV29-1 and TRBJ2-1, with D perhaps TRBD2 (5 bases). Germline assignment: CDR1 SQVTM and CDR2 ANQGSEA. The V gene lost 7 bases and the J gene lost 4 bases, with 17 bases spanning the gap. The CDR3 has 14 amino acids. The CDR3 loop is CSARTLSIYNEQFF. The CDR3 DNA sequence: TGCAGCGCGCGGACTTTATCTATTTACAATGAGCAGTTCTTC.

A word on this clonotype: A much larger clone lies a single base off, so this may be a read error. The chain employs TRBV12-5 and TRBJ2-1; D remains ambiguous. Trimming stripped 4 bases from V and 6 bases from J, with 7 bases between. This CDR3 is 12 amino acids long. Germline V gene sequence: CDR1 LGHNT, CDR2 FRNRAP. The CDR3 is CASGYYSNEQFF. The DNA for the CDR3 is TGTGCTAGTGGTTATTATAGCAATGAGCAGTTCTTC.

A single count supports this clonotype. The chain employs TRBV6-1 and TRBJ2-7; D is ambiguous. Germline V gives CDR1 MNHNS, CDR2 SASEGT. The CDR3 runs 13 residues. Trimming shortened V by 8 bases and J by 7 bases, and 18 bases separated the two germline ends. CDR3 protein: CASWGRAPWEQYF. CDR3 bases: TGTGCCAGCTGGGGTAGGGCACCCTGGGAGCAGTACTTC.

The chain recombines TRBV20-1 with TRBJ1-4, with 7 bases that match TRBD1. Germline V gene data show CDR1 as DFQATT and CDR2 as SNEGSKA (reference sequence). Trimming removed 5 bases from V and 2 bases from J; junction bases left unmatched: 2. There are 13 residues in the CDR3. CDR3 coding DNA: TGCAGTGCTGCGACAGGGACTAATGAAAAACTGTTTTTT. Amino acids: CSAATGTNEKLFF.

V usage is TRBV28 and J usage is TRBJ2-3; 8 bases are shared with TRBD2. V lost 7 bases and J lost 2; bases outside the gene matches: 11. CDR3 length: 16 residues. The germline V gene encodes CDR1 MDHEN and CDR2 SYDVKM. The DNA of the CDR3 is TGTGCCAGCAATCCGGGGGGGTCGTATTTCACAGATACGCAGTATTTT. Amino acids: CASNPGGSYFTDTQYF.

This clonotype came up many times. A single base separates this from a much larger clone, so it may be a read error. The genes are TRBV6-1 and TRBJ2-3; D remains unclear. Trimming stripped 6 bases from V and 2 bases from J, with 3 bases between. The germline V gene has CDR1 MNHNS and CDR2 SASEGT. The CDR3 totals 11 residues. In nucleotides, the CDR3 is TGTGCCAGCAGGTTCACAGATACGCAGTATTTT. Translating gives CASRFTDTQYF.